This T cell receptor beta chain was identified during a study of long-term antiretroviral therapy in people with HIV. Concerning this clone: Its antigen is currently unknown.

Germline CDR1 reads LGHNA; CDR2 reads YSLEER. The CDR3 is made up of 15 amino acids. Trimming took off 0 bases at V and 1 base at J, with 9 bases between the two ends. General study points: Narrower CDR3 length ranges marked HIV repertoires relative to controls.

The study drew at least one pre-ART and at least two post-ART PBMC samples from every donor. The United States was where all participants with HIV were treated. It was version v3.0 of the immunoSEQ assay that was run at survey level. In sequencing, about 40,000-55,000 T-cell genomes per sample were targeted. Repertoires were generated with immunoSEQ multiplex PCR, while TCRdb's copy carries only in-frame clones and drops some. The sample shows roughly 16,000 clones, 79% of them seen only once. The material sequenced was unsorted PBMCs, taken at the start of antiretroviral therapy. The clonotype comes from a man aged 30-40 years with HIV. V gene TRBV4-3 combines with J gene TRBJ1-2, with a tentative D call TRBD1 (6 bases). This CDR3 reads CASSQDRGINYGYTF. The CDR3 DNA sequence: TGCGCCAGCAGCCAAGACAGGGGTATTAACTATGGCTACACCTTC.